Each of the 23 T cell receptor beta chains below was sequenced from the same sample in a study of T cell responses to AZD1222 COVID-19 vaccine. The method was immunoSEQ multiplex PCR; TCRdb's version includes in-frame clones alone and lacks a portion of them. The data contain roughly 150,000 clones, 90% to 95% of them singletons. The sequencing used peripheral blood, collected on day 0 of AZD1222 vaccination. The receptor source for this set is an adult in good health.

This chain connects TRBV9 to TRBJ1-3; D is uncertain. Germline CDR1 is SGDLS and CDR2 is YYNGEE. The CDR3 length is 13 residues. V was pared by 1 base and J by 8 bases, with 10 bases between. DNA of the CDR3: TGTGCCAGCAGCGTAAGGTGGGGAGACACCATATATTTT. Amino acids: CASSVRWGDTIYF.

The V call is TRBV9, the J call TRBJ2-5, with D tentatively TRBD1 (6 bases). CDR1 is SGDLS and CDR2 is YYNGEE in the germline V gene. Deletions cut 3 bases from V and 4 bases from J, with 10 bases between. The CDR3 is made up of 13 amino acids. CDR3 residues: CASSGTGPETQYF. The CDR3 DNA follows: TGTGCCAGCAGCGGTACAGGGCCAGAGACCCAGTACTTC.

The V call is TRBV7-9, the J call TRBJ1-1; no clear D gene. Germline V gene sequence: CDR1 SEHNR, CDR2 FQNEAQ (reference sequence). CDR3 length: 12 residues. V gave up 4 bases and J gave up 10 bases, with 13 bases separating them. The CDR3 spells CASSSALQRAFF. The CDR3 nucleotides read TGTGCCAGCAGCTCGGCCCTACAACGAGCTTTCTTT. Using reference TRBV7-9 and TRBJ1-1 for the parts outside the CDR3, the full variable domain is DTGVSQNPRHKITKRGQNVTFRCDPISEHNRLYWYRQTLGQGPEFLTYFQNEAQLEKSRLLSDRFSAERPKGSFSTLEIQRTEQGDSAMYLCASSSALQRAFFGQGTRLTVV.

J is TRBJ2-1 and V is TRBV15; D unresolved. This CDR3 spans 13 amino acids. The V gene lost 3 bases and the J gene lost 6 bases, with 9 bases spanning the gap. Germline-derived CDR1 and CDR2 are LNHNV and YYDKDF (reference sequence). This chain's CDR3 is CATSRVIRNEQFF. In DNA, the CDR3 is TGTGCCACCAGCAGGGTCATCCGCAATGAGCAGTTCTTC.

V gene TRBV5-6 combines with J gene TRBJ1-5; D is unresolved. V was clipped by 0 bases and J by 3 bases, with 7 bases between them. The germline V gene has CDR1 SGHDT and CDR2 YYEEEE. The CDR3 has 14 residues. The CDR3 DNA reads TGTGCCAGCAGCTTGGGATGGGACAATCAGCCCCAGCATTTT. This sequence encodes CASSLGWDNQPQHF.

Only one count was recorded for this clone. This sequence joins TRBV6-2 or TRBV6-3 and TRBJ1-2, with TRBD1 matching over 7 bases. CDR1 and CDR2 from the germline V gene are MNHEY and SVGEGT. V lost 2 bases and J lost 8; bases outside the gene matches: 5. This CDR3 has 13 amino acids. CDR3 amino acids: CASSYRGRGGYTF. The DNA for the CDR3 is TGTGCCAGCAGTTACAGGGGGCGCGGGGGCTACACCTTC.

This chain connects TRBV5-1 to TRBJ1-1; D is unclear. CDR1 SGHRS and CDR2 YFSETQ come from the germline V gene. The CDR3 loop spans 13 amino acids. The V end lost 4 bases, the J end lost 3 bases, and 10 bases lay between the germline ends. The CDR3 nucleotides read TGCGCCAGCAGCCGGGCCCCCGACACTGAAGCTTTCTTT. Amino acids: CASSRAPDTEAFF.

The V and J genes are TRBV2 and TRBJ2-5; D gene uncertain. V lost 5 bases, J lost 2 bases, and 15 bases lay in between. Looked up from germline, CDR1 is SNHLY and CDR2 is FYNNEI. This CDR3 is built from 15 residues. DNA of the CDR3: TGTGCCAGCAGTCTCCTAGGGATCAAGCAAGAGACCCAGTACTTC. It encodes CASSLLGIKQETQYF. Full variable domain (outside the CDR3, taken from reference TRBV2 and TRBJ2-5): EPEVTQTPSHQVTQMGQEVILRCVPISNHLYFYWYRQILGQKVEFLVSFYNNEISEKSEIFDDQFSVERPDGSNFTLKIRSTKLEDSAMYFCASSLLGIKQETQYFGPGTRLLVL.

The rearrangement uses TRBV28 and TRBJ2-1; 9 bases line up with TRBD1. The germline gives CDR1 MDHEN, CDR2 SYDVKM. CDR3 size: 17 residues. V dropped 6 bases and J dropped 3; count of bases not matched to a gene: 12. The CDR3: CASSNKVWTGVYNEQFF. In DNA form, the CDR3 reads TGTGCCAGCAGCAACAAGGTGTGGACAGGGGTCTACAATGAGCAGTTCTTC.

V gene TRBV9 combines with J gene TRBJ2-1; 7 positions match TRBD2. The CDR3 loop spans 19 amino acids. CDR1 SGDLS and CDR2 YYNGEE come from the germline V gene. The V gene end was trimmed by 4 bases and the J gene end by 5 bases; junction bases not matched to a gene: 21. The CDR3: CASSPYPGGLIKENNEQFF. In nucleotides, the CDR3 is TGTGCCAGCAGCCCATACCCGGGGGGATTGATTAAGGAAAACAATGAGCAGTTCTTC.

The chain combines TRBV11-2 with TRBJ1-2; unclear D gene. Germline V gene sequence: CDR1 SGHAT, CDR2 FQNNGV. Trimming took 2 bases from V and 0 from J, leaving 7 bases between them. There are 14 residues in the CDR3. CDR3 in DNA: TGTGCCAGCAGCTTAAGAGAAACTAACTATGGCTACACCTTC. Protein sequence: CASSLRETNYGYTF.

The rearrangement uses TRBV7-2 and TRBJ1-6; D may be TRBD1 (5 bases). This CDR3 has 16 amino acids. CDR1 and CDR2 (germline): SGHTA, FQGNSA. V was cut by 1 base and J by 7 bases, with 14 bases left in between. The CDR3 sequence: CASSLVGAWGNSPLHF. The CDR3 DNA is TGTGCCAGCAGCTTAGTTGGGGCGTGGGGAAATTCACCCCTCCACTTT.

The chain links TRBV30 to TRBJ2-7; tentatively, D is TRBD1 (7 bases). Germline CDR1 and CDR2: GTSNPN and SVGIG (reference sequence). Trimming removed 5 bases from V and 5 bases from J, with 13 bases in between. CDR3 length: 12 amino acids. Here the CDR3 reads CAWDQGGDEQYF. In nucleotides, the CDR3 is TGTGCCTGGGATCAGGGGGGCGACGAGCAGTACTTC.

V is TRBV7-8 and J is TRBJ1-2; D remains ambiguous. CDR3 size: 15 residues. Trimming cost V 1 base and J 1 base, with 10 bases left between them. Germline lookup yields CDR1 SGHVS and CDR2 FQNEAQ. The CDR3 DNA is TGTGCCAGCAGCTTAGAATTAGCCAGTAACTATGGCTACACCTTC. Translation gives CASSLELASNYGYTF.

The chain uses TRBV18 and TRBJ2-1; TRBD2 aligns across 13 bases. This CDR3 is 19 amino acids long. Trimming took 6 bases from V and 0 from J; bases not matched to a gene: 11. Per the germline V gene, CDR1 is KGHSH and CDR2 is LQKENI. DNA for the CDR3: TGTGCCAGCTCTAGGACAGGGGGACTAGCGGGAAGCTCCTACAATGAGCAGTTCTTC. Its protein is CASSRTGGLAGSSYNEQFF.

The rearrangement joins TRBV7-6 to TRBJ1-1, with a weak D call TRBD1 (5 bases). The V gene's germline CDR1 is SGHVS and CDR2 FNYEAQ. The CDR3 covers 15 residues. Between the trimmed V and J ends, which lost 5 bases and 1 base, there was a span of 14 bases. CDR3 in amino acids: CASSEGPGENTEAFF. The DNA of the CDR3 is TGTGCCAGCAGCGAGGGACCCGGGGAGAACACTGAAGCTTTCTTT.

The gene calls are TRBV4-1 and TRBJ1-1; TRBD1 matches 9 bases. CDR1 is MGHRA, CDR2 YSYEKL, per germline. The CDR3 is 15 residues long. The junction had 7 bases not matched to a gene; V was cut back by 1 base and J by 7 bases. In DNA, the CDR3 is TGCGCCAGCAGCCAAGGGACAGGGGATCGTGGTGAAGCTTTCTTT. Translated, it gives CASSQGTGDRGEAFF.

Comment on this clone: The same CDR3 also results from other DNA sequences found in this sample. The rearrangement links TRBV19 to TRBJ1-1; D is unclear. Trimming shortened V by 4 bases and J by 5 bases, and 11 bases separated the two germline ends. This CDR3 is built from 13 residues. Germline values: CDR1 LNHDA, CDR2 SQIVND (reference sequence). The CDR3, as DNA: TGTGCCAGTAGTACTAAGGGTGGGACTGAAGCTTTCTTT. Translating gives CASSTKGGTEAFF.

The V and J genes are TRBV11-2 and TRBJ1-1, with 8 bases fitting TRBD1. Losses at the gene ends were 5 bases for V and 10 bases for J; bases not matched to a gene: 9. The germline CDR1 and CDR2 sequences are SGHAT and FQNNGV. The CDR3 is made up of 13 amino acids. The CDR3 bases are TGTGCCAGCAGCGGTGGGACAGGATTAGGAGCTTTCTTT. Protein product: CASSGGTGLGAFF. Full variable domain (missing parts from reference TRBV11-2 and TRBJ1-1): EAGVAQSPRYKIIEKRQSVAFWCNPISGHATLYWYQQILGQGPKLLIQFQNNGVVDDSQLPKDRFSAERLKGVDSTLKIQPAKLEDSAVYLCASSGGTGLGAFFGQGTRLTVV.

The table lists this clone with a count of one. The rearrangement joins TRBV7-2 to TRBJ1-5; D is ambiguous. CDR3 length equals 15 residues. V was cut by 3 bases and J by 3 bases, with 12 bases left in between. Germline V gene data show CDR1 as SGHTA and CDR2 as FQGNSA. The DNA for the CDR3 is TGTGCCAGCAGCTTTACAGTTAACATCAATCAGCCCCAGCATTTT. This encodes CASSFTVNINQPQHF.

The chain is built from TRBV4-1 and TRBJ2-7, with D tentatively TRBD2 (5 bases). The germline V and J ends were trimmed by 4 bases and 6 bases, with 19 bases remaining between them. The CDR3 is made up of 15 amino acids. Germline CDR1 is MGHRA and CDR2 is YSYEKL. The CDR3, as DNA: TGCGCCAGCAGCCTAGAGGTCGGGATTGTCATCGAGCAGTACTTC. This sequence encodes CASSLEVGIVIEQYF.

A word on this clone: One end of the junction is discordant with germline, which a read error may explain. The rearrangement links TRBV5-6 to TRBJ1-1; TRBD1 matches at 8 bases. There are 14 residues in the CDR3. CDR1 SGHDT and CDR2 YYEEEE come from the germline V gene. CDR3 loop: CASSSGGTGIFGVF. The CDR3 DNA sequence: TGTGCCAGCAGCTCAGGCGGGACAGGTATTTTCGGGGTCTTT.

The chain combines TRBV18 with TRBJ2-7, with D tentatively TRBD2 (5 bases). Germline CDR1 is KGHSH and CDR2 is LQKENI. This CDR3 has 15 residues. The V gene lost 0 bases and the J gene lost 2 bases, with 11 bases spanning the gap. CDR3 amino acids: CASSPPGEGAYEQYF. In DNA, the CDR3 is TGTGCCAGCTCACCACCCGGGGAAGGCGCCTACGAGCAGTACTTC.